Below, one T cell receptor (beta chain) is given with its context. These data originate in a study of blood T cell repertoires in COVID-19. About the research overall: The samples span acute and convalescent COVID-19 from the United States, Italy and Spain. Sources were T cells, B-cell-depleted T cells, or PBMCs; the material itself was cDNA or gDNA.

Libraries were prepared by immunoSEQ multiplex PCR; TCRdb keeps only in-frame clonotypes and omits some of them. The repertoire holds about 270,000 clones, 80% to 95% seen once, with around 2.8% in the top ten. CDR3 length: 13 amino acids. Germline-derived CDR1 and CDR2 are LGHNA and YNFKEQ. V was trimmed by 4 bases and J by 4 bases, leaving 10 bases between them. This rearrangement joins TRBV4-2 to TRBJ1-1; D is possibly TRBD1 (6 bases). This clonotype was sampled from a man aged 35 to 55 who had been exposed to COVID-19. The material sequenced was PBMCs or T cells enriched from blood (not recorded which). CDR3: CASSRDRSTEAFF. In nucleotides, the CDR3 is TGTGCCAGCAGCCGCGACAGGTCCACTGAAGCTTTCTTT.